This passage covers 10 T cell receptor beta chains from one sample sequenced in a study of post-analysis software for immune sequencing data. Study results and caveats: TRBV5-6, TRBV5-1 and TRBV20-1 belonged to a set of a few TRBV segments that were more frequent in patients than controls.

These receptors' antigens are unknown. Included in the TCR beta cDNA libraries were unique molecular identifiers. TCRdb processed the PCR reads anew with MiXCR; each CDR3 protein has one entry. The sample lists 400,000 to 500,000 distinct CDR3 sequences; 30% to 45% were seen once. Source material: blood. These receptors all come from a girl aged 2 to 10 with multiple sclerosis.

The rearrangement links TRBV5-1 to TRBJ1-4; weak D call: TRBD1 (6 bases). V lost 0 bases and J lost 8, with 14 bases in between. The CDR3 is 15 amino acids. CDR1 is SGHRS, CDR2 YFSETQ, per germline. Written as DNA, the CDR3 is TGCGCCAGCAGCTTGGCCGACGTCCAGGGGGAAAAACTGTTTTTT. Translated, it gives CASSLADVQGEKLFF.

The rearrangement links TRBV2 to TRBJ2-1, with D tentatively TRBD2 (6 bases). The V end lost 3 bases, the J end lost 6 bases, and 18 bases lay between the germline ends. Germline V lookup: CDR1 SNHLY, CDR2 FYNNEI. The CDR3 sequence is 16 residues long. For the CDR3, the DNA is TGTGCCAGCAGTGATGGGTGGAGGGAGAAGGGCAATGAGCAGTTCTTC. Its translation is CASSDGWREKGNEQFF.

V and J are TRBV6-5 and TRBJ1-5; possibly TRBD1 for D (6 bases). The CDR3 is 15 residues long. V was pared by 2 bases and J by 3 bases, with 11 bases between. Germline V gene sequence: CDR1 MNHEY, CDR2 SVGAGI. Here the CDR3 reads CASSYGRGNNQPQHF. Written as DNA, the CDR3 is TGTGCCAGCAGTTACGGCAGGGGTAACAATCAGCCCCAGCATTTT.

The V and J genes are TRBV27 and TRBJ2-2; 11 bases match TRBD2. The germline V gene has CDR1 MNHEY and CDR2 SMNVEV (reference sequence). CDR3 length: 18 amino acids. V lost 6 bases to trimming and J lost 1 base; unmatched junction nucleotides: 10. CDR3 region: CASSPLTSGMGNTGELFF. In DNA form, the CDR3 reads TGTGCCAGCAGCCCCCTGACTAGCGGGATGGGGAACACCGGGGAGCTGTTTTTT.

A few counts support this clonotype. V is TRBV10-3 and J is TRBJ1-2, with 7 bases aligning to TRBD1. The CDR3 is 13 residues long. Germline V gives CDR1 ENHRY, CDR2 SYGVKD. Unmatched junction bases numbered 4, after V lost 6 bases and J lost 3 bases. Here the CDR3 reads CAISGQEYYGYTF. As DNA, the CDR3 is TGTGCCATCAGCGGACAGGAATACTATGGCTACACCTTC.

This clonotype was seen more than once but under ten times. This chain uses TRBV5-1 with TRBJ1-2; no definite D call. Germline V gene sequence: CDR1 SGHRS, CDR2 YFSETQ. Trimming left V 0 bases short and J 3 bases short, with 3 bases between. This CDR3 comprises 12 residues. This CDR3 reads CASSLGHYGYTF. CDR3 in DNA: TGCGCCAGCAGCTTGGGACACTATGGCTACACCTTC. The entire variable domain, with the rest obtained from reference TRBV5-1 and TRBJ1-2, is as follows: KAGVTQTPRYLIKTRGQQVTLSCSPISGHRSVSWYQQTPGQGLQFLFEYFSETQRNKGNFPGRFSGRQFSNSRSEMNVSTLELGDSALYLCASSLGHYGYTFGSGTRLTVV.

V gene TRBV29-1 combines with J gene TRBJ2-3; TRBD1 is a possible D gene (5 bases). The V gene's germline CDR1 is SQVTM and CDR2 ANQGSEA. V shed 0 bases and J shed 3 bases, with 10 bases lying between them. This CDR3 contains 14 residues. CDR3 residues: CSVEDGGATDTQYF. The CDR3 coding sequence is TGCAGCGTTGAAGATGGTGGGGCAACAGATACGCAGTATTTT.

This rearrangement joins TRBV20-1 to TRBJ2-5; D is perhaps TRBD1 or TRBD2 (5 bases each). Germline values: CDR1 DFQATT, CDR2 SNEGSKA (reference sequence). The CDR3 extends over 16 amino acids. V gave up 5 bases and J gave up 5 bases, with 24 bases separating them. The DNA of the CDR3 is TGCAGTGCTCGTGACTACGAAGGGGTCGAGTTTGAGACCCAGTACTTC. Residues: CSARDYEGVEFETQYF.

As for this clonotype: A read error may be the cause here, since a much bigger clone is one base away. The chain links TRBV28 to TRBJ2-7; TRBD2 is a possible D gene (6 bases). The CDR3 spans 14 residues. Trimming removed 4 bases from V and 9 bases from J, with 19 bases in between. CDR1 is MDHEN and CDR2 is SYDVKM in the germline V gene. DNA of the CDR3: TGTGCCAGCAGTTCGCCAGGAGGGCTTATCAGGCAGTACTTC. Translation: CASSSPGGLIRQYF.

The gene calls are TRBV7-2 and TRBJ2-4; D is unresolved. Germline CDR1 is SGHTA and CDR2 is FQGNSA. The CDR3 runs 15 residues. V lost 2 bases to trimming and J lost 0 bases, with 8 bases between them. CDR3 loop: CASSLIGIAKNIQYF. CDR3 nucleotides: TGTGCCAGCAGCTTAATTGGAATAGCCAAAAACATTCAGTACTTC.